The clone carrying this TCR beta chain was seen only a few times. This sample was included in a study of patients and donors after allogeneic stem cell transplantation. The V and J ends lost 4 bases and 1 base respectively, with 19 bases between them. In germline, CDR1 is LGHNA, CDR2 YNFKEQ. The CDR3 contains 17 residues. A single record per CDR3 protein comes from TCRdb applying MiXCR to the RT-PCR reads. The data hold about 960,000 distinct CDR3 sequences, with under 20% observed a single time. The sequence came from a human donor who was either an allogeneic HSCT recipient or a stem cell or donor lymphocyte infusion donor (not recorded which). It is not recorded whose cells these are; they may come from a transplant donor. The rearrangement joins TRBV4-2 to TRBJ1-1; D is perhaps TRBD1 (5 bases). Sequenced sample: blood, either unsorted or a sorted T cell fraction (not recorded which). The CDR3 DNA reads TGTGCCAGCAGCCTAAAGTTAGCGGGACTGAGGAACACTGAAGCTTTCTTT. This gives the protein CASSLKLAGLRNTEAFF.